A selection of T cell receptor beta chains follows, all from one sample in a study of beta chain features in type 1 diabetes. The repertoire was sequenced with immunoSEQ multiplex PCR; TCRdb's copy has only in-frame clones and lacks some. The sample shows hundreds of thousands of clones, 15% of them seen only once. The sample was naive CD4+ T cells from blood. These TCRs come from a young man in good health. The CDR3 runs from the conserved cysteine through the conserved F or W. D genes are given only for firm matches. The size field is filled for only some rows; it gives once, few, many or a size class.

clone_size	cdr3_length	v_call	d_call	j_call	cdr3_nt	cdr3_aa
-	16	TRBV19	TRBD2	TRBJ2-5	TGTGCCAGTAGTATCGGGACTAGCGGGTCGGGGGAGACCCAGTACTTC	CASSIGTSGSGETQYF
-	12	TRBV21-1	-	TRBJ1-2	TGTGCCAGCAGCAAAGGGGGCAATGGCTACACCTTC	CASSKGGNGYTF
few	15	TRBV7-9	-	TRBJ1-1	TGTGCCAGCAGCTTAGTTTCAGGGGTTACCTCTGAAGCTTTCTTT	CASSLVSGVTSEAFF
-	13	TRBV10-3	-	TRBJ2-6	TGTGCCATCAGTGAGCTCGGGGCCAACGTCCTGACTTTC	CAISELGANVLTF
-	15	TRBV6-5	-	TRBJ1-5	TGTGCCAGCAGTTGGGGACCGCTCTCTGGGGAGCCCCAGCATTTT	CASSWGPLSGEPQHF
-	12	TRBV10-3	-	TRBJ2-3	TGTGCCATCGGTCAGTACACAGATACGCAGTATTTT	CAIGQYTDTQYF
-	14	TRBV2	-	TRBJ2-1	TGTGCCAGCACTGAAATGAGTTCCTACAATGAGCAGTTCTTC	CASTEMSSYNEQFF
-	16	TRBV15	TRBD2	TRBJ2-3	TGTGCCACCAGCAGAGGGACTAGCGGGAAAGCAGATACGCAGTATTTT	CATSRGTSGKADTQYF
-	15	TRBV27	-	TRBJ1-5	TGTGCCAGCAGCCCAGGATACGAGAGCAATCAGCCCCAGCATTTT	CASSPGYESNQPQHF
-	16	TRBV30	TRBD2	TRBJ2-7	TGTGCCTGTAAGCCGAGGCTAGCGGGGGCAGGTTACGAGCAGTACTTC	CACKPRLAGAGYEQYF
few	16	TRBV7-2	TRBD1	TRBJ2-1	TGTGCCAGCAGCTCAACAGGGGGAAGGGCCTACAATGAGCAGTTCTTC	CASSSTGGRAYNEQFF
-	16	TRBV28	TRBD1	TRBJ2-4	TGTGCCAGCAGTCCGAGGGGGCGTCAACTTGGAGACATTCAGTACTTC	CASSPRGRQLGDIQYF
-	18	TRBV7-3	-	TRBJ2-6	TGTGCCAGCAGCCCACGCCAGGGATCAAGCTCTGGGGCCAACGTCCTGACTTTC	CASSPRQGSSSGANVLTF
few	15	TRBV5-1	-	TRBJ2-7	TGCGCCAGCAGCTTGGAAGGTAGTCGGTCCTACGAGCAGTACTTC	CASSLEGSRSYEQYF
-	15	TRBV19	TRBD1	TRBJ2-7	TGTGCCAGTAGTATTCAACAGACAGGGACCTACGAGCAGTACTTC	CASSIQQTGTYEQYF
-	16	TRBV9	TRBD2	TRBJ2-1	TGTGCCAGCAGCGTAGGTCTAGCGGGGGCCGGCAATGAGCAGTTCTTC	CASSVGLAGAGNEQFF
-	16	TRBV5-1	TRBD1	TRBJ2-7	TGCGCCAGCAGCTTGGGACAGGGGATTGGGAAGAACGAGCAGTACTTC	CASSLGQGIGKNEQYF
few	17	TRBV7-3	-	TRBJ1-4	TGTGCCAGCAGCTTAACTTTTTCGGGTCCAAAAGGTGAAAAACTGTTTTTT	CASSLTFSGPKGEKLFF
few	11	TRBV2	-	TRBJ2-7	TGTGCCAGCAGTGAAAGGTACGAGCAGTACTTC	CASSERYEQYF
few	15	TRBV7-3	TRBD2	TRBJ2-7	TGTGCCAGCAGCTATCTAGCGGGAGGGCCCCACGAGCAGTACTTC	CASSYLAGGPHEQYF
-	14	TRBV9	TRBD1	TRBJ1-5	TGTGCCAGCAGCGCGCGCCAGGGGGCTGAGCCCCAGCATTTT	CASSARQGAEPQHF
few	13	TRBV10-3	-	TRBJ2-7	TGTGCCACCGTGCTGGGGGCCTCCTACGAGCAGTACTTC	CATVLGASYEQYF